Given below is one TCR beta chain in context. The antigen it recognizes is unknown. No per-base quality is available; no much larger clone lies one base away. The cysteine opens and the phenylalanine closes a CDR3 of 11 amino acids. Just CDR3 DNA is preserved here, 33 bases in frame from base 1. Full-length TCR variable regions were amplified by 5' RACE PCR with constant-region reverse primers, followed by semi-nested PCR with Nested Universal Primer A. Using the ReliaPrep RNA Cell Miniprep System, total RNA was extracted, and the SMARTer RACE 5'/3' Kit was then used to reverse transcribe the RNA into 5'RACE-ready cDNA. Multiplex adaptors were used to barcode the full-length TCR alpha and beta libraries, which were then sequenced on an Illumina MiSeq. Regarding the original processing steps: For each of nine subset-tissue groups, sequencing data from the five patients were combined, and the groups were compared by unsupervised clustering of TCR gene usage. The Morisita-Horn index was used to calculate repertoire similarity, with shared sequences weighted according to their contribution to each repertoire. TCRdb cleaned the public reads at Q25 with fastp, built clones with MiXCR and kept in-frame beta chains. Each entry is one CDR3 protein sequence, shown with its most common DNA and genes. These V and J calls originate from TCRdb's pipeline instead of the authors' own analysis. For this sample the table gives thousands of distinct CDR3 sequences, of which approximately 52% were detected only once. The biggest ten clones account for less than 5% of the sample.

CD4+CD45RO+CD25- cells were isolated as memory CD4+ T cells. Tregs, naive and memory CD4+ T cells from tumor, blood and ipsilateral draining lymph nodes of about five breast cancer patients underwent full-length TCR alpha and beta sequencing. Tumor tissue and lymph nodes obtained from ipsilateral axillary dissection were perfused with PBS, minced and then digested with collagenase I and hyaluronidase. Mononuclear cells from lymph nodes or over 45 ml of peripheral blood were isolated by Ficoll density gradient centrifugation. A purity exceeding 90% was confirmed by FACS for the sorted cell populations. This entry comes from a study (dated by TCRdb to the mid-2010s). At the level of the whole study: Whether tumor-infiltrating Tregs in breast cancer are recruited from blood Tregs or converted in situ from other CD4+ T cell subsets was tested. The paper as a whole reports these results and caveats: The greatest overlap of tumor-infiltrating Treg TCR alpha and beta sequences was with tumor naive CD4+ T cells, followed next by blood naive CD4+ T cells. The larger-cohort validation was restricted to a single TCR beta V-J rearrangement rather than whole repertoires. In terms of TCR gene usage, tumor memory CD4+ T cells clustered together with blood and lymph node memory CD4+ cells, as well as with lymph node naive CD4+ cells.

This TCR derives from a female donor with breast cancer. Sequencing used memory CD4+ T cells sorted from a lymph node. The cell subset or site label corresponds to: memory CD4+ T cells, CD4+CD45RO+CD25-. The chain uses TRBV21-1 and TRBJ2-5; the D call TRBD2 from the table was never checked on the DNA. TRBV21-1 represents a pseudogene. The CDR3 protein is CAREAGETQYF. The sequence in DNA is TGTGCTCGGGAGGCGGGGGAGACCCAGTACTTC.